A selection of T cell receptor beta chains follows, all from one sample in a study of shared clonotypes between healthy human individuals. Profiling relied on immunoSEQ multiplex PCR, and the TCRdb table lists in-frame clones only, not all of them. This table holds 2 million to 2.5 million clones, 85% to 95% found once. The specimen sequenced was naive CD8+ T cells sorted from blood. The receptors here all came from a man between 18 and 29 years old in good health. CDR3s include the opening cysteine and the closing phenylalanine or tryptophan.

V gene	J gene	CDR3 protein
TRBV6-5	TRBJ2-1	CASSYSYGEFLNEQFF
TRBV7-8	TRBJ2-1	CASSLVGGQKNEQFF
TRBV29-1	TRBJ2-7	CSVETGVYEQYF
TRBV7-8	TRBJ2-3	CASSPLLAGVGNLTQYF
TRBV11-1	TRBJ1-1	CASSLVEGPEAFF
TRBV6-1	TRBJ1-4	CASSEAVSVANEKLFF
TRBV30	TRBJ1-1	CACNRAPNTEAFF
TRBV27	TRBJ2-3	CASSLGTGSSADTQYF
TRBV27	TRBJ2-3	CASSLGQSTDTQYF
TRBV2	TRBJ2-1	CASHGTSGVNEQFF
TRBV10-2	TRBJ1-4	CASSESLPNVFF
TRBV4-3	TRBJ2-7	CASSQDGVGTGTYEQYF
TRBV28	TRBJ1-1	CASTFRGLNAEAFF
TRBV7-9	TRBJ2-3	CASSFLVSPGGTDTQYF
TRBV10-3	TRBJ1-1	CAISERGRLNTEAFF
TRBV6-5	TRBJ1-2	CASSYELSGYYGYTF
TRBV25-1	TRBJ2-3	CASRSAGTDTQYF
TRBV6-1	TRBJ2-7	CASSGATYEQYF
TRBV9	TRBJ2-2	CASSVELAKTNTGELFF
TRBV7-6	TRBJ2-7	CASSLGGPIEQYF
TRBV28	TRBJ2-7	CASSPVGATYEQYF
TRBV5-4	TRBJ2-5	CASSLDRGEETQYF
TRBV7-9	TRBJ1-6	CASSLVVGGISPLHF
TRBV11-2	TRBJ2-7	CASSFGTGAYEQYF
TRBV25-1	TRBJ2-5	CASKEEGVRETQYF
TRBV5-4	TRBJ2-3	CASSFWGGPDTQYF
TRBV7-9	TRBJ2-7	CASSLGLAGANEQYF
TRBV4-1	TRBJ1-2	CASSQDAGTYGYTF
TRBV7-9	TRBJ1-1	CASSLAYTEAFF
TRBV7-9	TRBJ2-7	CAVADSSYEQYF
TRBV5-4	TRBJ2-7	CASSFWDRVYEQYF
TRBV2	TRBJ2-3	CASSDGTSVRDTQYF
TRBV7-9	TRBJ1-4	CASSLIGSNEKLFF
TRBV19	TRBJ1-1	CASSIDRTGNTEAFF
TRBV5-1	TRBJ2-7	CASSLGTSGNYEQYF
TRBV7-9	TRBJ1-3	CASSFGGLSGNTIYF
TRBV6-5	TRBJ2-2	CASSYNGPQGGELFF
TRBV5-4	TRBJ2-7	CASSGSPELAFDEQYF
TRBV4-1	TRBJ1-5	CASSHRTGDDQPQHF
TRBV9	TRBJ1-6	CASSTPRDSLPYNSPLHF
TRBV2	TRBJ1-6	CASRGQGIPLHF
TRBV28	TRBJ1-6	CASSLSPRISPLHF
TRBV11-2	TRBJ1-2	CASVRAGGNYGYTF
TRBV19	TRBJ1-1	CASSNAGPREAFF
TRBV30	TRBJ2-2	CAWSDRMNTGELFF